These 26 T cell receptor beta chains were sequenced from one sample in a study of neurological immune-mediated disorders. Time point meaning: technical triplicate 2. TCRdb re-called the 5' RACE reads with MiXCR, one entry per CDR3 protein. In the table there are about 59,000 distinct CDR3 sequences, around 24% of which are singletons. Material: PBMCs. The receptors stem from a man between 60 and 70 years old with HTLV-1-associated myelopathy (HAM/TSP).

This clonotype was seen ten or more times. The V gene is TRBV7-2, the J gene TRBJ2-5; D not resolved. The V end was cut by 1 base, the J end by 1 base, with 13 bases between. This CDR3 comprises 16 residues. CDR1 is SGHTA, CDR2 FQGNSA, per germline. CDR3 sequence: CASSLGARRTQETQYF. CDR3 in DNA: TGTGCCAGCAGCTTAGGGGCTCGGCGGACCCAAGAGACCCAGTACTTC.

There are many counts of this clonotype. The chain combines TRBV7-8 with TRBJ2-2; 9 bases align to TRBD2. The CDR3 is made up of 19 amino acids. V dropped 1 base and J dropped 3; count of bases not matched to a gene: 12. The germline CDR1 and CDR2 sequences are SGHVS and FQNEAQ. CDR3 region: CASSLVFDGGRAHTGELFF. The CDR3 coding sequence is TGTGCCAGCAGCTTAGTGTTCGACGGCGGGAGGGCCCACACCGGGGAGCTGTTTTTT. The entire variable domain, with the rest obtained from reference TRBV7-8 and TRBJ2-2, is as follows: GAGVSQSPRYKVAKRGQDVALRCDPISGHVSLFWYQQALGQGPEFLTYFQNEAQLDKSGLPSDRFFAERPEGSVSTLKIQRTQQEDSAVYLCASSLVFDGGRAHTGELFFGEGSRLTVL.

This clonotype occurred many times. The V and J genes are TRBV18 and TRBJ2-2; TRBD2 matches at 9 bases. After removal of 2 bases from V and 1 base from J, the junction contained 5 bases not matched to a gene. The CDR3 loop spans 17 amino acids. From germline, CDR1 is KGHSH and CDR2 LQKENI. The CDR3 spells CASSPSRLAENTGELFF. The DNA for the CDR3 is TGTGCCAGCTCACCATCTCGACTAGCGGAGAACACCGGGGAGCTGTTTTTT.

The DNA of the CDR3 is TGCAGTGCTAGTAGTAGCGGGCTCCACAATGAGCAGTTCTTC. It specifies CSASSSGLHNEQFF. This chain uses TRBV20-1 with TRBJ2-1; TRBD2 aligns across 7 bases. The ends lost 3 bases at V and 5 bases at J; junction bases unmatched: 7. Germline V gene data show CDR1 as DFQATT and CDR2 as SNEGSKA (reference sequence). The CDR3 length is 14 residues.

In this sample, this clonotype turned up a few times. The chain employs TRBV18 and TRBJ2-1; 10 bases agree with TRBD1. This CDR3 is 15 amino acids long. V gave up 3 bases and J gave up 1 base; unmatched junction bases: 0. From germline, CDR1 is KGHSH and CDR2 LQKENI. The CDR3 DNA reads TGTGCCAGCTCACCGGACAGGGGGTCCTACAATGAGCAGTTCTTC. Residues: CASSPDRGSYNEQFF. Full variable domain (rest looked up from reference TRBV18 and TRBJ2-1): NAGVMQNPRHLVRRRGQEARLRCSPMKGHSHVYWYRQLPEEGLKFMVYLQKENIIDESGMPKERFSAEFPKEGPSILRIQQVVRGDSAAYFCASSPDRGSYNEQFFGPGTRLTVL.

This clonotype was seen ten or more times. The rearrangement links TRBV5-1 to TRBJ2-1; D ambiguous. Germline V gene lookup returns CDR1 SGHRS and CDR2 YFSETQ. This CDR3 comprises 14 residues. The ends were cut back, 4 bases at V and 5 bases at J, with 13 bases in the middle. The CDR3 DNA follows: TGCGCCAGCAGCCCTAAGTCGCCTGACAATGAGCAGTTCTTC. Translation gives CASSPKSPDNEQFF.

This clonotype was counted ten times or more. This sequence joins TRBV12-3 or TRBV12-4 and TRBJ1-2; D call uncertain. Trimming removed 2 bases at V and 1 base at J, with 5 bases between. The CDR3 has 13 amino acids. The CDR3 here is CASSLTVNYGYTF. CDR3 in DNA: TGTGCCAGCAGTTTAACAGTTAACTATGGCTACACCTTC.

In this sample, this clonotype turned up many times. The chain is built from TRBV27 and TRBJ1-5, with D possibly TRBD1 on 5 matching bases. The CDR3 is made up of 13 amino acids. Germline-derived CDR1 and CDR2 are MNHEY and SMNVEV (reference sequence). Trimming left V 6 bases short and J 4 bases short, with 10 bases between. The chain's CDR3 is CASRGPPNQPQHF. As DNA, the CDR3 is TGTGCCAGCAGGGGGCCGCCGAATCAGCCCCAGCATTTT.

This clonotype was detected many times. This chain joins TRBV5-1 and TRBJ1-2; D is unresolved. CDR1 is SGHRS and CDR2 is YFSETQ in the germline V gene. CDR3 length equals 14 residues. The V end lost 2 bases, the J end lost 2 bases, and 10 bases lay between the germline ends. CDR3 nucleotides: TGCGCCAGCAGCTTTACGGGATCGAACTATGGCTACACCTTC. Translation gives CASSFTGSNYGYTF.

This chain connects TRBV5-1 to TRBJ2-7; D might be TRBD1 (6 bases). The length of the CDR3 is 13 residues. Germline values: CDR1 SGHRS, CDR2 YFSETQ. Trimming pared 1 base from V and 5 bases from J, leaving 10 bases between. The CDR3 spells CASSLNRANEQYF. For the CDR3, the DNA is TGCGCCAGCAGCTTGAACAGGGCCAACGAGCAGTACTTC.

This clonotype has more than one count but fewer than ten. V is TRBV5-1 and J is TRBJ2-7; TRBD1 aligns across 8 bases. Looked up from germline, CDR1 is SGHRS and CDR2 is YFSETQ. The CDR3 contains 16 residues. J was trimmed by 4 bases and V by 0 bases; bases with no gene match: 9. CDR3: CASSLGGPTGAYEQYF. CDR3 bases: TGCGCCAGCAGCTTGGGGGGGCCGACAGGGGCTTACGAGCAGTACTTC. Looking up the rest from reference TRBV5-1 and TRBJ2-7 gives the full variable domain: KAGVTQTPRYLIKTRGQQVTLSCSPISGHRSVSWYQQTPGQGLQFLFEYFSETQRNKGNFPGRFSGRQFSNSRSEMNVSTLELGDSALYLCASSLGGPTGAYEQYFGPGTRLTVT.

Of note for this clonotype: One end of the junction is discordant with germline, which a read error may explain. The chain uses TRBV5-1 and TRBJ1-1; TRBD1 might be the D (6 bases). This CDR3 region has 14 residues. The V gene's germline CDR1 is SGHRS and CDR2 YFSETQ. This CDR3 is CVSNEQGRGTEAFF. CDR3 bases: TGCGTCAGCAACGAACAGGGACGAGGGACTGAAGCTTTCTTT.

In its sample, this clonotype was seen many times. The chain is built from TRBV5-1 and TRBJ2-2; 8 bases map to TRBD1. Looked up from germline, CDR1 is SGHRS and CDR2 is YFSETQ. The CDR3 consists of 15 residues. V lost 7 bases to trimming and J lost 1 base; unmatched junction nucleotides: 6. This chain's CDR3 is CASGRDRLNTGELFF. For the CDR3, the DNA is TGCGCCAGCGGTCGGGACAGGCTGAACACCGGGGAGCTGTTTTTT.

This clonotype was recorded at least ten times. At one end, the junction sequence differs from germline, possibly due to a read error. This chain connects TRBV6-5 to TRBJ2-3; 16 bases line up with TRBD2. The CDR3 extends over 15 amino acids. Germline V gene data show CDR1 as MNHEY and CDR2 as SVGAGI. This CDR3 is CGSSAGTSGRVTQYF. The CDR3 DNA follows: TGTGGCAGCAGTGCCGGGACTAGCGGGAGGGTTACGCAGTATTTT.

This clonotype was seen repeatedly, ten times or more. The chain carries TRBV5-6 and TRBJ2-5; 8 bases match TRBD1. Trimming cost V 3 bases and J 4 bases; bases outside gene matches: 11. Looked up from germline, CDR1 is SGHDT and CDR2 is YYEEEE. The length of the CDR3 is 16 residues. CDR3 bases: TGTGCCAGCAGCTCCAACGCCCACAGGGGGATAGAGACCCAGTACTTC. As protein: CASSSNAHRGIETQYF.

This clonotype was picked up many times. The CDR3 nucleotides are TGTGCCAGCACCTTTTCAGGGACAGGGGGGAGTGAGCAGTTCTTC. Translation: CASTFSGTGGSEQFF. This chain uses TRBV7-9 with TRBJ2-1, with TRBD1 matching over 11 bases. The germline gives CDR1 SEHNR, CDR2 FQNEAQ (reference sequence). V lost 7 bases and J lost 9; bases outside the gene matches: 11. The CDR3 has 15 residues.

This clonotype was found many times. The rearrangement joins TRBV24-1 to TRBJ2-1; D uncertain. Germline V CDR1 and CDR2: KGHDR, SFDVKD. Between the trimmed V and J ends, which lost 5 bases and 4 bases, there was a span of 11 bases. The CDR3 spans 14 residues. The CDR3 protein is CATSVSDIYNEQFF. Written as DNA, the CDR3 is TGTGCCACCAGTGTCTCTGACATTTACAATGAGCAGTTCTTC.

This clonotype was seen at least ten times. This chain joins TRBV20-1 and TRBJ2-2; TRBD2 might be the D (5 bases). V lost 4 bases and J 4 bases, leaving 19 bases between the germline ends. Germline loops: CDR1 DFQATT, CDR2 SNEGSKA (reference sequence). The CDR3 is 16 amino acids. The CDR3 DNA is TGCAGTGCTACCCCGGGCAGTAACCGGGGCACCGGGGAGCTGTTTTTT. Its protein product is CSATPGSNRGTGELFF.

In this sample, this clonotype turned up many times. The V gene is TRBV20-1, the J gene TRBJ1-5; no firm D call. The V end lost 4 bases, the J end lost 4 bases, and 17 bases lay between the germline ends. This CDR3 has 15 residues. Germline CDR1 DFQATT, CDR2 SNEGSKA (reference sequence). This chain's CDR3 is CSATTGGQRNQPQHF. Written as DNA, the CDR3 is TGCAGTGCTACCACTGGAGGGCAAAGGAATCAGCCCCAGCATTTT.

This clonotype was seen many times. V usage is TRBV7-2 and J usage is TRBJ2-5, with 7 bases aligning to TRBD1. This CDR3 spans 15 amino acids. V shed 6 bases and J 4 bases; nucleotides not matched to a gene: 11. Germline lookup yields CDR1 SGHTA and CDR2 FQGNSA. The CDR3 DNA is TGTGCCAGCAGAAGCGGAGAGGGGGCCTTAGAGACCCAGTACTTC. It is translated as CASRSGEGALETQYF.

This clonotype was found many times. The V call is TRBV3-1, the J call TRBJ2-1; D is unclear. Germline CDR1 is LGHDT and CDR2 is YNNKEL (reference sequence). V dropped 0 bases and J dropped 10 bases, with 10 bases sitting between them. The CDR3 runs 13 residues. The CDR3 loop is CASSQDWVNEQFF. CDR3 bases: TGTGCCAGCAGCCAAGATTGGGTAAACGAGCAGTTCTTC.

The chain links TRBV9 to TRBJ2-5, with D unclear. The CDR3 loop spans 15 amino acids. The germline V gene has CDR1 SGDLS and CDR2 YYNGEE. The V end was cut by 2 bases, the J end by 2 bases, with 13 bases between. The CDR3 bases are TGTGCCAGCAGCGTTTACCCCCTGGAACAAGAGACCCAGTACTTC. It specifies CASSVYPLEQETQYF.

In this sample, this clonotype turned up many times. J is TRBJ2-1 and V is TRBV5-1; D gene unclear. Germline CDR1 reads SGHRS; CDR2 reads YFSETQ. The CDR3 consists of 19 residues. V was shortened by 3 bases and J by 3 bases, with 25 bases between the two germline ends. CDR3 sequence: CASSSTLLTNLIYYNEQFF. The CDR3 DNA follows: TGCGCCAGCAGCTCCACACTACTGACCAACCTAATCTACTACAATGAGCAGTTCTTC.

The rearrangement joins TRBV6-1 to TRBJ1-5; 10 bases fit TRBD1. The trim removed 8 bases at V and 5 bases at J, leaving 15 bases unmatched. The CDR3 is made up of 17 amino acids. Germline CDR1 is MNHNS and CDR2 is SASEGT. The CDR3 spells CASLEGQGFAVYQPQHF. In DNA, the CDR3 is TGTGCCAGCCTCGAGGGACAGGGGTTCGCAGTATATCAGCCCCAGCATTTT.

In its sample, this clonotype was seen many times. The V gene is TRBV20-1, the J gene TRBJ2-7; 7 bases are a match to TRBD1. The trim removed 5 bases at V and 0 bases at J, leaving 10 bases unmatched. Germline V gives CDR1 DFQATT, CDR2 SNEGSKA (reference sequence). CDR3 size: 15 residues. CDR3: CSALVRDSISYEQYF. The DNA of the CDR3 is TGCAGTGCTCTAGTCCGGGACAGTATCTCCTACGAGCAGTACTTC.

This clonotype has ten or more counts. This chain links TRBV27 with TRBJ2-7, with TRBD2 matching over 12 bases. The CDR3 is made up of 19 amino acids. Trimming took 5 bases from V and 7 from J; bases not matched to a gene: 21. The germline gives CDR1 MNHEY, CDR2 SMNVEV (reference sequence). CDR3 protein: CASSPYGLAGPRASTEQYF. The CDR3 DNA is TGTGCCAGCAGTCCGTACGGACTAGCGGGGCCACGAGCGTCTACGGAGCAGTACTTC.